The next 22 T cell receptor beta chains were all read from a single sample in a study of Graves' ophthalmopathy and Graves' hyperthyroidism (dated by TCRdb to 2017 to 2018). For sequencing, an Illumina HiSeq 2000 was employed. TCR beta CDR3 regions were amplified from RNA transcripts for repertoire sequencing. HTBI primers and the Qiagen OneStep RT-PCR kit were used in a first-round RT-PCR, which was followed by a second-round multiplex PCR, size selection and purification. The public reads were run again by TCRdb, first through fastp at Q25 and then through MiXCR, and only productive beta chains were kept. A single entry per CDR3 protein holds the most common genes and DNA from its merged rows. The sample table lists under 350,000 distinct CDR3 sequences, around a sixth of them with a count of one. The ten largest make up approximately 13% of the sample. Material for sequencing was peripheral blood. These receptor sequences come from an adult man with Graves' ophthalmopathy.

This clonotype was observed many times. The chain combines TRBV7-2 with TRBJ1-6, with D uncertain. Germline loops: CDR1 SGHTA, CDR2 FQGNSA. The V end lost 3 bases, the J end lost 7 bases, and 10 bases lay between the germline ends. The length of the CDR3 is 14 residues. The CDR3 region has the DNA TGTGCCAGCAGCTTTCCGGGAGCAAATTCACCCCTCCACTTT. Its translation: CASSFPGANSPLHF.

The gene calls are TRBV6-1 and TRBJ1-2; a weak D match, TRBD1 (5 bases). The germline V gene has CDR1 MNHNS and CDR2 SASEGT. The V end was cut by 1 base, the J end by 13 bases, with 10 bases between. The CDR3 length is 11 residues. The CDR3 loop is CASSEGPTGTF. CDR3 nucleotides: TGTGCCAGCAGTGAAGGGCCTACAGGCACCTTC.

The chain couples TRBV28 to TRBJ1-1, with D perhaps TRBD1 (5 bases). In germline, CDR1 is MDHEN, CDR2 SYDVKM. V lost 6 bases to trimming and J lost 0 bases, with 11 bases between them. This CDR3 spans 14 amino acids. CDR3 sequence: CASREGFVNTEAFF. The CDR3, as DNA: TGTGCCAGCAGGGAGGGGTTTGTGAACACTGAAGCTTTCTTT.

This clonotype was counted ten times or more. The chain uses TRBV5-1 and TRBJ1-5; D uncertain. The germline V and J ends were trimmed by 0 bases and 4 bases, with 8 bases remaining between them. Germline V gene data show CDR1 as SGHRS and CDR2 as YFSETQ. CDR3 size: 14 residues. Here the CDR3 reads CASSLDPGNQPQHF. The CDR3 coding sequence is TGCGCCAGCAGCTTGGACCCCGGTAATCAGCCCCAGCATTTT.

In this sample, this clonotype turned up many times. The chain has TRBV6-1 and TRBJ1-1; D ambiguous. Germline V gene lookup returns CDR1 MNHNS and CDR2 SASEGT. This CDR3 comprises 15 residues. Trimming cost V 3 bases and J 1 base, with 12 bases left between them. The CDR3 DNA is TGTGCCAGCAGTGATATTAGGGATGAGAACACTGAAGCTTTCTTT. Translating it yields CASSDIRDENTEAFF.

This clonotype was found many times. This chain's CDR3 is CSAIRGYEQYF. DNA of the CDR3: TGCAGTGCCATCAGGGGCTACGAGCAGTACTTC. The chain links TRBV20-1 to TRBJ2-7; possibly TRBD1 for D (6 bases). The CDR3 extends over 11 amino acids. Germline V lookup: CDR1 DFQATT, CDR2 SNEGSKA (reference sequence). V was clipped by 6 bases and J by 3 bases, with 9 bases between them.

This clonotype was counted at least ten times. A read error may produce the germline difference seen at one junction end. This chain joins TRBV2 and TRBJ1-5, with TRBD1 as a possible D gene (6 bases). This CDR3 is 13 amino acids long. Germline CDR1 reads SNHLY; CDR2 reads FYNNEI. CDR3 in amino acids: CASSEDRQQPQHF. The CDR3 nucleotides are TGTGCCAGCAGCGAAGACAGGCAACAGCCCCAGCATTTT.

Many counts were recorded for this clonotype. This sequence joins TRBV29-1 and TRBJ2-5; D might be TRBD2 (6 bases). In germline, CDR1 is SQVTM, CDR2 ANQGSEA. Trimming pared 7 bases from V and 5 bases from J, leaving 11 bases between. The CDR3 has 11 residues. This CDR3 is CSAGGWETQYF. The DNA for the CDR3 is TGCAGCGCCGGGGGTTGGGAGACCCAGTACTTC.

The V gene is TRBV6-1, the J gene TRBJ1-1; TRBD1 is a possible D gene (6 bases). The CDR3 runs to 14 residues. Trimming removed 10 bases at V and 4 bases at J, with 19 bases between. The germline gives CDR1 MNHNS, CDR2 SASEGT. The CDR3 loop reads CANSANTGITEAFF. CDR3 nucleotides: TGTGCCAACTCTGCGAATACAGGGATCACTGAAGCTTTCTTT.

This chain connects TRBV6-2 or TRBV6-3 to TRBJ2-5; the D gene is possibly TRBD1 (7 bases). The CDR3 length is 14 residues. Trimming took off 4 bases at V and 2 bases at J, with 11 bases between the two ends. Per germline, CDR1 MNHEY and CDR2 SVGEGT. The CDR3 DNA reads TGTGCCAGCAGTTCAGGGGGGTGGCAAGAGACCCAGTACTTC. This translates into CASSSGGWQETQYF.

This clonotype was counted many times. The chain employs TRBV2 and TRBJ2-7, with D perhaps assigned TRBD1 or TRBD2 (5 bases each). Germline lookup yields CDR1 SNHLY and CDR2 FYNNEI. The V and J ends lost 6 bases and 5 bases respectively, with 20 bases between them. The CDR3 spans 15 residues. Written as DNA, the CDR3 is TGTGCCAGCAGGCTACTAGTTGGGGGAGCCCACGAGCAGTACTTC. As protein: CASRLLVGGAHEQYF.

This clonotype was found many times. This sequence joins TRBV10-3 and TRBJ1-3, with TRBD1 identical over 8 bases. The CDR3 length is 15 residues. Per the germline V gene, CDR1 is ENHRY and CDR2 is SYGVKD. Germline trimming cut 11 bases from V and 6 bases from J; bases unmatched to any gene: 15. CDR3 coding DNA: TGTGCCGCCGGAGCGCATGGACAGGGCAAAAACACCATATATTTT. It specifies CAAGAHGQGKNTIYF.

The table lists this clonotype with many counts. The V call is TRBV6-2 or TRBV6-3, the J call TRBJ1-4, with D maybe TRBD1 (5 bases). The CDR3 spans 18 residues. The germline gives CDR1 MNHEY, CDR2 SVGEGT. Trimming stripped 6 bases from V and 6 bases from J, with 26 bases between. The CDR3 is CASSPGLGTGMRDEKLFF. The CDR3 DNA is TGTGCCAGCAGCCCCGGTTTGGGGACGGGAATGAGGGATGAAAAACTGTTTTTT.

Ten or more counts support this clonotype. CDR3 DNA sequence: TGTGCCACCAGCACAGGGGGCGCGGGCACCGGGGAGCTGTTTTTT. Translating it yields CATSTGGAGTGELFF. This chain connects TRBV15 to TRBJ2-2, with 8 bases matching TRBD1. Germline V gene sequence: CDR1 LNHNV, CDR2 YYDKDF (reference sequence). The V and J ends lost 4 bases and 4 bases, in that order; junction bases with no gene match: 5. The CDR3 sequence is 15 residues long.

The sample holds many counts of this clonotype. This chain uses TRBV30 with TRBJ2-7; 8 nucleotides align to TRBD1. The CDR3 runs 13 residues. Germline CDR1 and CDR2: GTSNPN and SVGIG (reference sequence). Germline trimming cut 0 bases from V and 5 bases from J; bases unmatched to any gene: 3. The DNA of the CDR3 is TGTGCCTGGAGTGTACCAGGGGGCGACGAGCAGTACTTC. Translated, it gives CAWSVPGGDEQYF.

The chain uses TRBV6-1 and TRBJ1-1; 10 bases are a match to TRBD1. V trimming: 8 bases; J trimming: 4 bases; junction bases outside the gene matches: 1. The CDR3 spans 12 residues. Germline V gene sequence: CDR1 MNHNS, CDR2 SASEGT. CDR3 protein: CASGDRGTEAFF. In nucleotides, the CDR3 is TGTGCCAGCGGGGACAGGGGCACTGAAGCTTTCTTT.

This clonotype was recorded many times. The rearrangement joins TRBV7-2 to TRBJ2-7; 7 bases line up with TRBD1. V gave up 5 bases and J gave up 2 bases; unmatched junction bases: 15. Germline CDR1 reads SGHTA; CDR2 reads FQGNSA. The CDR3 runs 17 residues. In nucleotides, the CDR3 is TGTGCCAGCAGCCCCATGATTGGACAGGCCGATCCCTACGAGCAGTACTTC. This codes for CASSPMIGQADPYEQYF. The variable domain in full, completed from reference TRBV7-2 and TRBJ2-7, reads GAGVSQSPSNKVTEKGKDVELRCDPISGHTALYWYRQSLGQGLEFLIYFQGNSAPDKSGLPSDRFSAERTGGSVSTLTIQRTQQEDSAVYLCASSPMIGQADPYEQYFGPGTRLTVT.

The rearrangement joins TRBV6-2 or TRBV6-3 to TRBJ1-1; weak D call: TRBD1 (5 bases). V lost 9 bases and J 0 bases, leaving 8 bases between the germline ends. Germline CDR1 MNHEY, CDR2 SVGEGT. The CDR3 consists of 12 residues. CDR3 sequence: CASMTVNTEAFF. CDR3 bases: TGTGCCAGTATGACAGTGAACACTGAAGCTTTCTTT.

This clonotype was counted at least ten times. The chain couples TRBV7-8 to TRBJ2-2; D possibly matches TRBD1 or TRBD2 (5 bases each). Deletions cut 2 bases from V and 0 bases from J, with 10 bases between. The CDR3 loop spans 16 amino acids. Germline lookup yields CDR1 SGHVS and CDR2 FQNEAQ. The CDR3 DNA is TGTGCCAGCAGCTTAAGGGACCCTCCGAACACCGGGGAGCTGTTTTTT. This encodes CASSLRDPPNTGELFF. Supplemented by reference TRBV7-8 and TRBJ2-2, the full variable domain reads GAGVSQSPRYKVAKRGQDVALRCDPISGHVSLFWYQQALGQGPEFLTYFQNEAQLDKSGLPSDRFFAERPEGSVSTLKIQRTQQEDSAVYLCASSLRDPPNTGELFFGEGSRLTVL.

This clonotype was found many times. The J gene is TRBJ2-7, the V gene TRBV11-2; D may be TRBD1 or TRBD2 (5 bases each). The V and J ends lost 0 bases and 1 base respectively, with 7 bases between them. Germline lookup yields CDR1 SGHAT and CDR2 FQNNGV. The CDR3 length is 14 residues. CDR3 loop: CASSLEGVSYEQYF. DNA of the CDR3: TGTGCCAGCAGCTTAGAGGGGGTGTCCTACGAGCAGTACTTC.

This clonotype was detected many times. This chain uses TRBV30 with TRBJ2-7; D unclear. V was trimmed by 1 base and J by 5 bases, leaving 15 bases between them. This CDR3 comprises 14 residues. CDR1 GTSNPN and CDR2 SVGIG come from the germline V gene (reference sequence). CDR3 amino acids: CAWSDSLPRHEQYF. The CDR3 region has the DNA TGTGCCTGGAGTGACAGTCTACCTAGGCACGAGCAGTACTTC. The full variable domain, its missing parts supplied by reference TRBV30 and TRBJ2-7, is SQTIHQWPATLVQPVGSPLSLECTVEGTSNPNLYWYRQAAGRGLQLLFYSVGIGQISSEVPQNLSASRPQDRQFILSSKKLLLSDSGFYLCAWSDSLPRHEQYFGPGTRLTVT.

This clonotype was detected ten times or more. The J gene is TRBJ1-1, the V gene TRBV27, with 7 positions matching TRBD1. CDR1 is MNHEY, CDR2 SMNVEV, per germline (reference sequence). The CDR3 has 14 amino acids. J gave up 1 base and V 6 bases, and 5 bases lay outside the gene matches. The CDR3: CASRQGTANTEAFF. The CDR3 nucleotides read TGTGCCAGCAGGCAGGGGACAGCGAACACTGAAGCTTTCTTT.